This is a list of T cell receptor beta chains from one sample in a study of blood T cell repertoires in COVID-19. Profiling relied on immunoSEQ multiplex PCR, and the TCRdb table lists in-frame clones only, not all of them. The data contain around 140,000 clones, about 90% of them singletons. Sequenced: peripheral blood. The source is a man aged 60 to 75 with active or convalescent COVID-19. CDR3s include the opening cysteine and the closing phenylalanine or tryptophan. A D gene is named only where the DNA matches it firmly. Clone sizes are given selectively: once, few, many, or a class where the clone is expanded.

v_call	clone_size	j_call	d_call	cdr3_nt	cdr3_aa
TRBV7-6	once	TRBJ2-2	NA	TGTGCCAGCAGCTTAGACCGACAGGTCGGGACCGGGGAGCTGTTTTTT	CASSLDRQVGTGELFF
TRBV24-1	NA	TRBJ2-5	TRBD2	TGTGCCACCAGTGAACCAGGACTAGCGGGAGAACAAGAGACCCAGTACTTC	CATSEPGLAGEQETQYF
TRBV29-1	NA	TRBJ1-5	TRBD1	TGCAGCGTCGGACAGGGGGGAGATCAGCCCCAGCATTTT	CSVGQGGDQPQHF
TRBV2	NA	TRBJ1-3	NA	TGTGCCAGCACCAAGCGGGGGGGAAACACCATATATTTT	CASTKRGGNTIYF
TRBV5-5	NA	TRBJ1-1	NA	TGTGCCAGCTGGAAAACAGGCGTTAACACTGAAGCTTTCTTT	CASWKTGVNTEAFF
TRBV9	NA	TRBJ1-1	NA	TGTGCCAGCGGGGGAAGACAGGAGAACACTGAAGCTTTCTTT	CASGGRQENTEAFF
TRBV3-1/TRBV3-2	once	TRBJ2-7	NA	TGTGCCAGCAGCCGCCGACAGAGCCTAATCTCCTACGAGCAGTACTTC	CASSRRQSLISYEQYF
TRBV4-2	once	TRBJ2-5	TRBD2	TGTGCCAGCAGCCAAGATGGTACGGGAGGATCCCAAGAGACCCAGTACTTC	CASSQDGTGGSQETQYF
TRBV5-4	NA	TRBJ2-1	TRBD2	TGTGCCAGCAGCCCCGCAGGGACTAGCGGGAGTCCAGTGCAGTTCTTC	CASSPAGTSGSPVQFF
TRBV28	NA	TRBJ2-2	NA	TGTGCCAGCAGTCCGGTGGCCGGGGAGCTGTTTTTT	CASSPVAGELFF
TRBV9	NA	TRBJ1-6	NA	TGTGCCAGCAGCGTAGTCGAGACTGAGTCACCCCTCCACTTT	CASSVVETESPLHF
TRBV28	NA	TRBJ1-5	NA	TGTGCCAGCAGCACTGCAGGGAGGGTAGGCAATCAGCCCCAGCATTTT	CASSTAGRVGNQPQHF
TRBV11-2	NA	TRBJ2-5	NA	TGTGCCAGCAGCTTAGGCCAGGTTTGGCAAGAGACCCAGTACTTC	CASSLGQVWQETQYF
TRBV28	NA	TRBJ1-5	TRBD1	TGTGCCAGCAGTCCATCAACGACCGGGACAGGAGGCAATCAGCCCCAGCATTTT	CASSPSTTGTGGNQPQHF
TRBV24-1	NA	TRBJ2-1	TRBD1	TGTGCCACCAGTGCCAGGGACAGGGGGAGCAATGAGCAGTTCTTC	CATSARDRGSNEQFF
TRBV2	NA	TRBJ1-1	TRBD1	TGTGCCAGCCGAGGGACAGTAAAGGTTTGGAACACTGAAGCTTTCTTT	CASRGTVKVWNTEAFF
TRBV2	NA	TRBJ2-7	NA	TGTGCCAGCAGGGCCGGGACTGACACCTACGAGCAGTACTTC	CASRAGTDTYEQYF
TRBV6-6	NA	TRBJ2-1	NA	TGTGCCAGCAGTTACTCCACGGGGAGAAGCAATGAGCAGTTCTTC	CASSYSTGRSNEQFF
TRBV28	NA	TRBJ1-2	NA	TGTGCCAGCAGGAGAGATGACGGACTAGCTAACTATGGCTACACCTTC	CASRRDDGLANYGYTF
TRBV7-9	NA	TRBJ1-6	NA	TGTGCCAGTGGGGCCTGGGTCGCTTCACCCCTCCACTTT	CASGAWVASPLHF
TRBV7-6	NA	TRBJ2-3	TRBD1	TGTGCCAGCAGCTTCAGGACAGGGGGCCCAGATACGCAGTATTTT	CASSFRTGGPDTQYF
TRBV5-4	once	TRBJ2-4	TRBD2	TGTGCCAGCAGCTTGGAGACTAGCGGGAGGGCCGGGGCCAAAAACATTCAGTACTTC	CASSLETSGRAGAKNIQYF
TRBV4-1	NA	TRBJ2-2	TRBD1	TGCGCCAGCAGCCAAAGGGACGCGACAGGGTTGGTGGAGCTGTTTTTT	CASSQRDATGLVELFF
TRBV6-6	NA	TRBJ1-6	NA	TGTGCCAGCAGTCCTCGGACAGCGGCCAATTCACCCCTCCACTTT	CASSPRTAANSPLHF
TRBV7-2	NA	TRBJ1-2	NA	TGTGCCAGCAGCTCCCCTCCAAGGGGGAACTATGGCTACACCTTC	CASSSPPRGNYGYTF
TRBV27	NA	TRBJ1-6	NA	TGTGCCAGCAGTTGGCAGCGAAATTCACCCCTCCACTTT	CASSWQRNSPLHF
TRBV5-1	once	TRBJ1-3	NA	TGCGCCAGCAGCTTAACAGGGCAGGGAAACACCATATATTTT	CASSLTGQGNTIYF
TRBV19	NA	TRBJ1-4	NA	NA	CASTSGFREKLFF
TRBV9	NA	TRBJ2-7	NA	TGTGCCAGCAGCAAGGGGGACGGATCAACTACGGAGCAGTACTTC	CASSKGDGSTTEQYF
TRBV19	NA	TRBJ2-1	TRBD2	TGTGCCAGTAGTCGGCTAGCGGGAGCCGGGACCTACAATGAGCAGTTCTTC	CASSRLAGAGTYNEQFF
TRBV5-8	NA	TRBJ2-5	NA	TGTGCCAGCAGCCCCCGGGACAAAAGACAAGAGACCCAGTACTTC	CASSPRDKRQETQYF
TRBV28	once	TRBJ2-7	TRBD1	TGTGCCAGCAGTCCGGGGACAGGCGGGTACGAGCAGTACTTC	CASSPGTGGYEQYF
TRBV6-5	NA	TRBJ2-3	TRBD2	TGTGCCAGCAGCCGGGGGGTGGAAACTACGCAGTATTTT	CASSRGVETTQYF
TRBV7-9	NA	TRBJ1-6	TRBD1	TGTGCCAGCAGCTTAGGGTCGACAGGGACGAATTCACCCCTCCACTTT	CASSLGSTGTNSPLHF
TRBV6-6	NA	TRBJ2-3	NA	TGTGCCAGCAACCTAGGGGGATCTGGGGATACGCAGTATTTT	CASNLGGSGDTQYF
TRBV28	NA	TRBJ2-7	TRBD1	TGTGCCACTACAAGGGGAACAGGGGGACAGTCCTACGAGCAGTACTTC	CATTRGTGGQSYEQYF
TRBV27	NA	TRBJ1-4	NA	TGTGCCAGCAGTTTATCAGCGCATAACAGGGCCGTAGATGAAAAACTGTTTTTT	CASSLSAHNRAVDEKLFF
TRBV7-2	NA	TRBJ2-7	TRBD1	TGTGCCAGCAGCTTAAGGGGGCGGGTCTACGAGCAGTACTTC	CASSLRGRVYEQYF
TRBV19	NA	TRBJ2-3	TRBD2	TGTGCCAGTAGTATAGACGGGAGGGCTCGAAATACGCAGTATTTT	CASSIDGRARNTQYF
TRBV7-2	NA	TRBJ2-5	TRBD2	TGTGCCAGCAGCTTTAGCGGGAGGGGGGAGACCCAGTACTTC	CASSFSGRGETQYF
TRBV6-5	NA	TRBJ1-5	NA	TGTGCCAGCGCCGCGGGACGGCGGGACAATCAGCCCCAGCATTTT	CASAAGRRDNQPQHF
TRBV5-1	NA	TRBJ2-3	NA	TGCGCCAGCAGCTTGGGTCGCATAGGAGTAACAGATACGCAGTATTTT	CASSLGRIGVTDTQYF
TRBV6-5	NA	TRBJ2-3	NA	TGTGCCAGCTCTTATGTGCGGGGCAGCACAGATACGCAGTATTTT	CASSYVRGSTDTQYF
TRBV7-9	once	TRBJ2-1	NA	TGTGCCAGCAGCTTAGAATGGGACACCCGCCTCGATAACAATGAGCAGTTCTTC	CASSLEWDTRLDNNEQFF
TRBV4-1	NA	TRBJ2-3	TRBD2	TGCGCCAGCAGCCAAGGCCAACTAGCGGGAGCAGATACGCAGTATTTT	CASSQGQLAGADTQYF
TRBV6-5	NA	TRBJ1-6	NA	TGTGCCAGCACCATCGGGAACTCACCCCTCCACTTT	CASTIGNSPLHF
TRBV21-1	NA	TRBJ2-5	NA	TGTGCCAGCAGCAAACCAGGAGGACAAGAGACCCAGTACTTC	CASSKPGGQETQYF
TRBV18	NA	TRBJ1-2	NA	TGTGCCAGCTCACCTGGCGGAAACTATGGCTACACCTTC	CASSPGGNYGYTF
TRBV5-1	NA	TRBJ1-2	TRBD1	TGCGCCAGCAGCTTAATGACAGGGCAAGGCTACACCTTC	CASSLMTGQGYTF
TRBV28	few	TRBJ1-5	NA	TGTGCCAGCAGTTTGACAGTAGGCAATCAGCCCCAGCATTTT	CASSLTVGNQPQHF
TRBV5-4	NA	TRBJ2-1	TRBD1	TGTGCCAGCAGTCAAGACAGGGGGGGCTACAATGAGCAGTTCTTC	CASSQDRGGYNEQFF
TRBV18	NA	TRBJ2-7	TRBD1	TGTGCCAGCTCACCACGAGGACAGGGATCCTACGAGCAGTACTTC	CASSPRGQGSYEQYF
TRBV28	NA	TRBJ1-1	NA	TGTGCCAGCAGTCCTAGGAACACTGAAGCTTTCTTT	CASSPRNTEAFF
TRBV7-8	NA	TRBJ2-7	TRBD2	TGTGCCAGCAGTTTCGGACTAGCGGTGTACGAGCAGTACTTC	CASSFGLAVYEQYF
TRBV18	NA	TRBJ2-5	NA	TGTGCCAGCGCGGAGGGACGAGGGACTGCTAAGAGGGAGACCCAGTACTTC	CASAEGRGTAKRETQYF
TRBV5-1	NA	TRBJ2-1	NA	TGCGCCAGCAGCTTGGGGACACCCCAGCAGTTCTTC	CASSLGTPQQFF
TRBV28	few	TRBJ2-1	NA	TGTGCCAGCAGTTTAACTAGACTCACTGAGCAGTTCTTC	CASSLTRLTEQFF
TRBV11-2	NA	TRBJ2-7	TRBD2	TGTGCCAGCAGCCTACTAGCGGGGCCCTACGAGCAGTACTTC	CASSLLAGPYEQYF
TRBV9	NA	TRBJ1-5	TRBD1	TGTGCCAGCAGCGCCGGACAGGGGGCTAATCAGCCCCAGCATTTT	CASSAGQGANQPQHF
TRBV6-6	NA	TRBJ2-6	TRBD1	TGTGCCAGCACCCTGACAGGGGGCCCTGGGGCCAACGTCCTGACTTTC	CASTLTGGPGANVLTF